This TCR beta chain is from a study of shared clonotypes between healthy human individuals. For the study at large: The people who gave samples were two women and a few men aged 18 to 49.

Investigators spread the genomic DNA of each subset evenly over several immunoSEQ plates. Original processing methods: Sequence data from immunoSEQ were junction-only and lacked quality scores; consequently, filtering differed. Method: immunoSEQ multiplex PCR; TCRdb's copy keeps in-frame clones and lacks some. That table supplies the V and J calls and clone size; D and trimming were determined from the DNA. This sample carries around 450,000 clones, around 79% of them seen once, and the ten largest clones take around 13%. Donors had no recently reported acute infections or vaccinations and were HIV-negative. This CDR3 has 13 residues. Looked up from germline, CDR1 is MNHEY and CDR2 is SMNVEV (reference sequence). Trimming at V came to 6 bases and at J to 2 bases, leaving 1 base not matched to a gene.

Sequenced material: PBMCs. The origin of this receptor is a middle-aged woman in good health. Some clones in this sample may be carry-over from other donors' samples. The J gene is TRBJ2-1, the V gene TRBV27, with 7 bases that match TRBD2. The CDR3 DNA sequence: TGTGCCAGCAGGAGCGGGGCCTACAATGAGCAGTTCTTC. Its protein product is CASRSGAYNEQFF.